The 9 T cell receptor beta chains below come from one sample, sequenced in a study of blood T cell repertoires in COVID-19. TCRdb keeps only in-frame clones here, not all; method: immunoSEQ multiplex PCR. The sample gives some 250,000 clones, approximately 91% of which show up once; roughly 0.8% is in the top ten. Sample: peripheral blood. These TCRs come from a woman in her 30s with acute or convalescent COVID-19.

CDR3 amino acids: CASSVGQADTQYF. Here the CDR3 DNA reads TGTGCCAGCAGCGTAGGACAGGCAGATACGCAGTATTTT. V usage is TRBV9 and J usage is TRBJ2-3, with a weak D call TRBD1 (6 bases). This CDR3 has 13 amino acids. Between the trimmed V and J ends, which lost 0 bases and 4 bases, there was a span of 6 bases. CDR1 is SGDLS and CDR2 is YYNGEE in the germline V gene. Full variable domain (outside the CDR3, taken from reference TRBV9 and TRBJ2-3): DSGVTQTPKHLITATGQRVTLRCSPRSGDLSVYWYQQSLDQGLQFLIQYYNGEERAKGNILERFSAQQFPDLHSELNLSSLELGDSALYFCASSVGQADTQYFGPGTRLTVL.

The CDR3 loop reads CASSRTGSIGYTF. CDR3 in DNA: TGTGCCAGTAGTAGGACAGGGTCGATCGGCTACACCTTC. J is TRBJ1-2 and V is TRBV18, with 8 bases identical to TRBD1. V lost 9 bases, J lost 8 bases, and 11 bases stayed unmatched. Germline V CDR1 and CDR2: KGHSH, LQKENI. The CDR3 is made up of 13 amino acids.

This chain connects TRBV5-1 to TRBJ2-1; 8 positions match TRBD2. J was trimmed by 1 base and V by 4 bases; bases with no gene match: 4. Germline CDR1 SGHRS, CDR2 YFSETQ. CDR3 length equals 15 residues. The CDR3 DNA sequence: TGCGCCAGCAGCGCAAGCGGGGGATCCTACAATGAGCAGTTCTTC. It translates to CASSASGGSYNEQFF.

The V call is TRBV5-4, the J call TRBJ1-5; D not resolved. Germline V gene lookup returns CDR1 SGHNT and CDR2 YYREEE (reference sequence). Trimming shortened V by 0 bases and J by 9 bases, and 7 bases separated the two germline ends. CDR3 size: 12 residues. The CDR3 loop is CASSLDSGPQHF. The CDR3 bases are TGTGCCAGCAGCTTGGACTCGGGGCCCCAGCATTTT.

This chain connects TRBV11-3 to TRBJ2-3, with 14 bases matching TRBD2. Germline V CDR1 and CDR2: SGHNT, YENEEA. This CDR3 is 16 amino acids long. V lost 4 bases to trimming and J lost 5 bases; unmatched junction nucleotides: 5. The DNA of the CDR3 is TGTGCCAGCAGCTCGGGACTAGCGGGAGTCCTAGATACGCAGTATTTT. It translates to CASSSGLAGVLDTQYF. The variable domain in full, completed from reference TRBV11-3 and TRBJ2-3, reads EAGVVQSPRYKIIEKKQPVAFWCNPISGHNTLYWYLQNLGQGPELLIRYENEEAVDDSQLPKDRFSAERLKGVDSTLKIQPAELGDSAVYLCASSSGLAGVLDTQYFGPGTRLTVL.

The J gene is TRBJ2-1, the V gene TRBV6-2 or TRBV6-3; the D gene is possibly TRBD2 (5 bases). V lost 0 bases to trimming and J lost 10 bases, with 19 bases between them. Per germline, CDR1 MNHEY and CDR2 SVGEGT. There are 16 residues in the CDR3. The CDR3: CASSYSTTSGWQEQFF. The CDR3 DNA sequence: TGTGCCAGCAGTTACTCGACTACTTCGGGGTGGCAGGAGCAGTTCTTC.

The rearrangement uses TRBV12-5 and TRBJ2-7; 7 nucleotides line up with TRBD1. The CDR3 has 15 residues. V lost 2 bases, J lost 2 bases, and 6 bases stayed unmatched. CDR1 LGHNT and CDR2 FRNRAP come from the germline V gene. The CDR3 sequence: CASGLMTGTAYEQYF. The CDR3 coding sequence is TGTGCTAGTGGTTTGATGACCGGGACAGCCTACGAGCAGTACTTC.

The chain is built from TRBV24-1 and TRBJ2-7, with TRBD2 identical over 9 bases. Germline V gene sequence: CDR1 KGHDR, CDR2 SFDVKD. Germline trimming cut 4 bases from V and 0 bases from J; bases unmatched to any gene: 9. This CDR3 has 17 amino acids. The CDR3 nucleotides are TGTGCCACCAGTGAAGGTAGTCTAGCGGGAAACTCCTACGAGCAGTACTTC. Translation: CATSEGSLAGNSYEQYF.

The chain joins TRBV10-3 to TRBJ2-5, with D possibly being TRBD2 (6 bases). Per germline, CDR1 ENHRY and CDR2 SYGVKD. V lost 0 bases, J lost 5 bases, and 10 bases lay in between. The CDR3 has 14 residues. CDR3 region: CAISESGGGETQYF. The CDR3, as DNA: TGTGCCATCAGTGAGTCTGGAGGAGGGGAGACCCAGTACTTC.